The 30 T cell receptor beta chains in this list originate from one sample, sequenced in a study of T cell changes during pregnancy in multiple sclerosis. Sequencing was performed with immunoSEQ multiplex PCR; in TCRdb, only in-frame clones are kept and a portion is missing. The sample holds tens of thousands of clones, approximately 90% seen once. The source material was peripheral blood, sampled in the third trimester of pregnancy. These receptors originate from a female donor with multiple sclerosis, enrolled in a pregnancy study.

This chain links TRBV11-1 with TRBJ2-7; 11 nucleotides line up with TRBD2. Germline CDR1 SGHAT, CDR2 FQDESV (reference sequence). V lost 3 bases, J lost 0 bases, and 13 bases stayed unmatched. This CDR3 is built from 19 residues. CDR3 residues: CASSFSTGPSGGYSYEQYF. DNA of the CDR3: TGTGCCAGCAGCTTCTCGACAGGGCCTAGCGGGGGGTACTCCTACGAGCAGTACTTC.

The chain links TRBV5-6 to TRBJ1-2; D gene unclear. CDR1 and CDR2 from the germline V gene are SGHDT and YYEEEE. The ends were cut back, 1 base at V and 11 bases at J, with 12 bases in the middle. This CDR3 spans 12 amino acids. The CDR3 protein is CASSLPGNKYTF. The CDR3 DNA reads as TGTGCCAGCAGCTTGCCCGGGAACAAATACACCTTC.

The chain uses TRBV13 and TRBJ2-7, with 8 bases matching TRBD2. CDR1 and CDR2 (germline): PRHDT, FYEKMQ (reference sequence). CDR3 length: 16 residues. V trimming: 5 bases; J trimming: 3 bases; junction bases outside the gene matches: 12. The CDR3 region has the DNA TGTGCCAGCAGCCCTGTCGGGGAGGCGGGGGGCTACGAGCAGTACTTC. Its translation is CASSPVGEAGGYEQYF.

This chain uses TRBV6-4 with TRBJ2-2; the D is unclear. V dropped 4 bases and J dropped 1 base, with 7 bases sitting between them. This CDR3 contains 14 residues. Germline CDR1 and CDR2: MRHNA and SNTAGT. The CDR3 bases are TGTGCCAGCAGTGTAACCGGGAACACCGGGGAGCTGTTTTTT. Translated: CASSVTGNTGELFF.

The chain uses TRBV5-6 and TRBJ1-2, with TRBD1 identical over 7 bases. The CDR3 is made up of 13 amino acids. Unmatched junction bases numbered 0, after V lost 0 bases and J lost 4 bases. Germline assignment: CDR1 SGHDT and CDR2 YYEEEE. DNA for the CDR3: TGTGCCAGCAGCTTGGACAGGGGCTATGGCTACACCTTC. The encoded protein is CASSLDRGYGYTF.

The CDR3 protein is CSARTGYRDTIYF. In nucleotides, the CDR3 is TGCAGCGCCCGGACAGGCTACAGGGACACCATATATTTT. The gene calls are TRBV29-1 and TRBJ1-3; 7 nucleotides match TRBD1. Trimming at V came to 7 bases and at J to 8 bases, leaving 11 bases not matched to a gene. This CDR3 spans 13 amino acids. Germline CDR1 reads SQVTM; CDR2 reads ANQGSEA.

The chain links TRBV27 to TRBJ2-7; possibly TRBD2 for D (6 bases). Deletions cut 6 bases from V and 2 bases from J, with 14 bases between. The length of the CDR3 is 14 residues. The germline V gene encodes CDR1 MNHEY and CDR2 SMNVEV (reference sequence). CDR3: CASSRRGPTYEQYF. Written as DNA, the CDR3 is TGTGCCAGCAGCAGGCGGGGACCAACCTACGAGCAGTACTTC.

This chain uses TRBV4-2 with TRBJ2-7; 7 bases match TRBD1. Germline V gene data show CDR1 as LGHNA and CDR2 as YNFKEQ. The J segment lost 2 bases and the V segment lost 3 bases, leaving 4 bases of the junction unmatched. CDR3 length: 14 amino acids. The CDR3 nucleotides are TGTGCCAGCAGCCACCAGGGGGACCCCTACGAGCAGTACTTC. Protein sequence: CASSHQGDPYEQYF.

The chain links TRBV2 to TRBJ2-5, with D possibly being TRBD2 (6 bases). Germline V gene lookup returns CDR1 SNHLY and CDR2 FYNNEI. V dropped 6 bases and J dropped 5 bases, with 19 bases sitting between them. This CDR3 comprises 15 residues. Here the CDR3 DNA reads TGTGCCAGCAGCGGGCAGGGTGTGGGAGGTGAGACCCAGTACTTC. This encodes CASSGQGVGGETQYF.

The chain uses TRBV29-1 and TRBJ2-1, with TRBD2 identical over 10 bases. Germline V gene data show CDR1 as SQVTM and CDR2 as ANQGSEA. V shed 5 bases, J shed 15 bases, and the junction held 4 bases outside the gene matches. CDR3 length: 10 amino acids. CDR3 sequence reads: CSVLKRGGFF. Written as DNA, the CDR3 is TGCAGCGTTCTCAAGCGGGGGGGGTTCTTC.

The V and J genes are TRBV7-9 and TRBJ2-7; TRBD1 is a possible D gene (6 bases). This CDR3 has 14 residues. Deletions cut 5 bases from V and 6 bases from J, with 17 bases between. Germline V lookup: CDR1 SEHNR, CDR2 FQNEAQ (reference sequence). Written as DNA, the CDR3 is TGTGCCAGCAGCCCCAACAGGGACCATCGCGAGCAGTACTTC. Translating gives CASSPNRDHREQYF.

In this sample, this clone turned up once. The CDR3 region has the DNA TGTGCCAGCCGGCTGGACAGGGACAATCAGCCCCAGCATTTT. This gives the protein CASRLDRDNQPQHF. The chain combines TRBV19 with TRBJ1-5, with 8 bases identical to TRBD1. The ends lost 9 bases at V and 3 bases at J; junction bases unmatched: 7. Germline-derived CDR1 and CDR2 are LNHDA and SQIVND (reference sequence). This CDR3 region has 14 residues. Full variable domain (missing parts from reference TRBV19 and TRBJ1-5): DGGITQSPKYLFRKEGQNVTLSCEQNLNHDAMYWYRQDPGQGLRLIYYSQIVNDFQKGDIAEGYSVSREKKESFPLTVTSAQKNPTAFYLCASRLDRDNQPQHFGDGTRLSIL.

The chain uses TRBV30 and TRBJ2-7; D remains ambiguous. The CDR3 spans 11 residues. V lost 0 bases to trimming and J lost 3 bases, with 3 bases between them. Germline assignment: CDR1 GTSNPN and CDR2 SVGIG (reference sequence). CDR3 in amino acids: CAWSVRYEQYF. CDR3 nucleotide sequence: TGTGCCTGGAGTGTGCGCTACGAGCAGTACTTC.

This clone was counted a single time. The genes are TRBV6-5 and TRBJ1-1; the match to TRBD1 covers 7 bases. CDR1 MNHEY and CDR2 SVGAGI come from the germline V gene. The V segment lost 5 bases and the J segment 1 base; nucleotides outside the gene matches: 4. The CDR3 totals 14 residues. The DNA for the CDR3 is TGTGCCAGCAGTGTGGGACAGCCGAACACTGAAGCTTTCTTT. Translation gives CASSVGQPNTEAFF.

This clone was seen a handful of times. The chain employs TRBV19 and TRBJ1-2; D perhaps matches TRBD1 (5 bases). This CDR3 is 13 amino acids long. In germline, CDR1 is LNHDA, CDR2 SQIVND (reference sequence). Trimming removed 6 bases from V and 4 bases from J, with 12 bases in between. Here the CDR3 DNA reads TGTGCCAGTAGGCTGGGGGGTCTCTATGGCTACACCTTC. Residues: CASRLGGLYGYTF.

The chain combines TRBV5-1 with TRBJ2-1; D may be TRBD2 (5 bases). Germline values: CDR1 SGHRS, CDR2 YFSETQ. V was clipped by 1 base and J by 9 bases, with 11 bases between them. The CDR3 has 13 residues. CDR3 residues: CASSLTSPSEQFF. The DNA for the CDR3 is TGCGCCAGCAGCTTGACTAGTCCAAGTGAGCAGTTCTTC.

The chain has TRBV18 and TRBJ1-3; D is unclear. The V end was cut by 1 base, the J end by 0 bases, with 10 bases between. The germline V gene has CDR1 KGHSH and CDR2 LQKENI. This CDR3 spans 16 amino acids. The CDR3 sequence is CASSPQRAPSGNTIYF. The CDR3 DNA reads as TGTGCCAGCTCACCACAGAGGGCCCCCTCTGGAAACACCATATATTTT. Full variable domain (outside the CDR3, taken from reference TRBV18 and TRBJ1-3): NAGVMQNPRHLVRRRGQEARLRCSPMKGHSHVYWYRQLPEEGLKFMVYLQKENIIDESGMPKERFSAEFPKEGPSILRIQQVVRGDSAAYFCASSPQRAPSGNTIYFGEGSWLTVV.

V and J are TRBV18 and TRBJ1-2; the D is unclear. V dropped 1 base and J dropped 3 bases, with 6 bases sitting between them. CDR1 KGHSH and CDR2 LQKENI come from the germline V gene. The CDR3 has 13 residues. CDR3 sequence (DNA): TGTGCCAGCTCACCACGTTTCGACTATGGCTACACCTTC. Residues: CASSPRFDYGYTF.

The chain links TRBV4-3 to TRBJ2-4; possibly TRBD1 for D (6 bases). The CDR3 spans 15 residues. Deletions cut 1 base from V and 8 bases from J, with 15 bases between. Per the germline V gene, CDR1 is LGHNA and CDR2 is YSLEER. Written as DNA, the CDR3 is TGCGCCAGCAGCCAAGGGTACAGGGAATCGGACATTCAGTACTTC. This translates into CASSQGYRESDIQYF.

The chain carries TRBV7-2 and TRBJ1-2; D not resolved. Germline-derived CDR1 and CDR2 are SGHTA and FQGNSA. V was trimmed by 0 bases and J by 8 bases, leaving 16 bases between them. The CDR3 covers 15 residues. The CDR3 DNA reads as TGTGCCAGCAGCTTAGCGGGTTGGGGAGATCCGGGCTACACCTTC. This encodes CASSLAGWGDPGYTF.

This sequence joins TRBV15 and TRBJ1-2, with TRBD1 matching 8 bases. Germline trimming cut 5 bases from V and 4 bases from J; bases unmatched to any gene: 9. The CDR3 spans 15 residues. Germline V gene sequence: CDR1 LNHNV, CDR2 YYDKDF (reference sequence). The chain's CDR3 is CATSSRTGPAYGYTF. The CDR3 DNA sequence: TGTGCCACCAGCTCTCGGACAGGGCCCGCCTATGGCTACACCTTC.

This chain uses TRBV11-2 with TRBJ1-2, with D hard to call. V lost 0 bases and J 7 bases, leaving 9 bases between the germline ends. The CDR3 extends over 13 amino acids. CDR1 SGHAT and CDR2 FQNNGV come from the germline V gene. CDR3 nucleotide sequence: TGTGCCAGCAGCTTAGATCTCGTCGGTGGCTACACCTTC. It is translated as CASSLDLVGGYTF.

This clone was detected only once. This chain joins TRBV5-5 and TRBJ1-1; tentatively, D is TRBD1 (6 bases). The germline V gene has CDR1 SGHKS and CDR2 YYEKEE (reference sequence). V dropped 3 bases and J dropped 0 bases, with 12 bases sitting between them. The CDR3 consists of 15 residues. In nucleotides, the CDR3 is TGTGCCAGCAGCTCCCTACAGGGATTGAACACTGAAGCTTTCTTT. Amino acid sequence: CASSSLQGLNTEAFF.

The CDR3 coding sequence is TGTGCCAAGGGACACTGGGCAGGGGAGCTGTTTTTT. This translates into CAKGHWAGELFF. The rearrangement uses TRBV7-8 and TRBJ2-2, with a tentative D call TRBD1 (6 bases). The CDR3 covers 12 residues. The V end was cut by 10 bases, the J end by 8 bases, with 14 bases between. Germline V CDR1 and CDR2: SGHVS, FQNEAQ.

This chain connects TRBV30 to TRBJ2-5; TRBD1 matches 8 bases. Looked up from germline, CDR1 is GTSNPN and CDR2 is SVGIG (reference sequence). J was trimmed by 4 bases and V by 2 bases; bases with no gene match: 3. This CDR3 comprises 13 residues. CDR3 protein: CAWSRTGPETQYF. CDR3 in DNA: TGTGCCTGGAGTAGGACAGGGCCAGAGACCCAGTACTTC. The full variable domain, completed using reference TRBV30 and TRBJ2-5, is SQTIHQWPATLVQPVGSPLSLECTVEGTSNPNLYWYRQAAGRGLQLLFYSVGIGQISSEVPQNLSASRPQDRQFILSSKKLLLSDSGFYLCAWSRTGPETQYFGPGTRLLVL.

The chain couples TRBV5-1 to TRBJ2-3, with a tentative D call TRBD1 (5 bases). Germline CDR1 and CDR2: SGHRS and YFSETQ. V lost 0 bases to trimming and J lost 0 bases, with 11 bases between them. This CDR3 has 16 amino acids. For the CDR3, the DNA is TGCGCCAGCAGCTTGGCCTTTCAGGGAAGCACAGATACGCAGTATTTT. It encodes CASSLAFQGSTDTQYF. The entire variable domain, with the rest obtained from reference TRBV5-1 and TRBJ2-3, is as follows: KAGVTQTPRYLIKTRGQQVTLSCSPISGHRSVSWYQQTPGQGLQFLFEYFSETQRNKGNFPGRFSGRQFSNSRSEMNVSTLELGDSALYLCASSLAFQGSTDTQYFGPGTRLTVL.

In this sample, this clone turned up a few times. The V call is TRBV4-1, the J call TRBJ1-3, with D uncertain. Between the trimmed V and J ends, which lost 2 bases and 0 bases, there was a span of 17 bases. Looked up from germline, CDR1 is MGHRA and CDR2 is YSYEKL. This CDR3 is built from 18 residues. The CDR3 coding sequence is TGCGCCAGCAGCCAACTAGACCTCCTACCCCGCTCTGGAAACACCATATATTTT. As protein: CASSQLDLLPRSGNTIYF.

This sequence joins TRBV5-4 and TRBJ1-1, with a possible D match to TRBD1 (6 bases). The V gene lost 4 bases and the J gene lost 4 bases, with 17 bases spanning the gap. The CDR3 is 15 residues long. The germline CDR1 and CDR2 sequences are SGHNT and YYREEE (reference sequence). In DNA form, the CDR3 reads TGTGCCAGCAGCCTGTCCCAGGGGTTTAGCACTGAAGCTTTCTTT. This sequence encodes CASSLSQGFSTEAFF.

The chain carries TRBV9 and TRBJ2-3, with a possible D match to TRBD2 (7 bases). V lost 0 bases and J lost 3, with 14 bases in between. Germline-derived CDR1 and CDR2 are SGDLS and YYNGEE. The CDR3 sequence is 16 residues long. The DNA for the CDR3 is TGTGCCAGCAGCGTAGGAGGGGGGGCAAGGACAGATACGCAGTATTTT. Protein sequence: CASSVGGGARTDTQYF.

The chain recombines TRBV2 with TRBJ2-7, with a possible D match to TRBD2 (7 bases). The CDR3 is made up of 15 amino acids. V was pared by 1 base and J by 3 bases, with 13 bases between. Germline-derived CDR1 and CDR2 are SNHLY and FYNNEI. The CDR3 DNA reads TGTGCCAGCAGTGAAGGGCGGGGGCGACTCTACGAGCAGTACTTC. This encodes CASSEGRGRLYEQYF.